This TCR beta chain came from a study of blood T cell repertoires in COVID-19. Study details: Samples representing acute and convalescent COVID-19 were sourced from the United States, Italy and Spain. The analysed material was cDNA or gDNA that came from T cells, B-cell-depleted T cells, or PBMCs.

Study members were between roughly 18 and 100 years old and lived in fewer than 30 US regions. The CDR3 totals 14 residues. The ends were cut back, 2 bases at V and 0 bases at J, with 7 bases in the middle. Germline loops: CDR1 SGHVS, CDR2 FNYEAQ. Data came from immunoSEQ multiplex PCR; TCRdb stores just in-frame clones and leaves some out. The sample lists just over 80,000 clones, 80% to 90% occurring once. The sample was PBMCs or T cells enriched from blood (not recorded which). The clonotype comes from a woman aged 45-60 years with acute COVID-19. This sequence joins TRBV7-6 and TRBJ1-1; D remains unclear. CDR3: CASSLIDMNTEAFF. The DNA for the CDR3 is TGTGCCAGCAGCTTAATAGACATGAACACTGAAGCTTTCTTT.